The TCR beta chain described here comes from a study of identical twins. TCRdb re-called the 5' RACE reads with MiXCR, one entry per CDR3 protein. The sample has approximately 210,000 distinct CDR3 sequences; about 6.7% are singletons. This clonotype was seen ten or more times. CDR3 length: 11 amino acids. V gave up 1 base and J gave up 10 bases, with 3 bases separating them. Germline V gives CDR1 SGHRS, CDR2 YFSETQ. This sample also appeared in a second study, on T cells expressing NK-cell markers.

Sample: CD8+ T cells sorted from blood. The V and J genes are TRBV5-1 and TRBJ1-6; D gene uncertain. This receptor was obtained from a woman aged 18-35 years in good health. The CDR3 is CASSLNSPLHF. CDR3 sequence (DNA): TGCGCCAGCAGCTTGAACTCACCCCTCCACTTT.